Listed here are 2 T cell receptor beta chains from one sample, sequenced in a study of spatial heterogeneity in lung cancer. Time point denoted: blood at routine non-recurrence follow-up after resection. One entry per CDR3 protein results from TCRdb running MiXCR on the 5' RACE reads. The sample shows tens of thousands of distinct CDR3 sequences, around 19% of them seen only once. The sample here was PBMCs, taken at follow-up. These TCRs come from a male donor with early-stage non-small cell lung cancer.

This clonotype was seen more than once but under ten times. This chain joins TRBV2 and TRBJ1-6; no clear D. Germline lookup yields CDR1 SNHLY and CDR2 FYNNEI. The CDR3 runs 13 residues. V was clipped by 3 bases and J by 14 bases, with 14 bases between them. The CDR3 nucleotides read TGTGCCAGCAGTGACCGCTTGTCTTTCACCCTCCACTTT. Amino acids: CASSDRLSFTLHF.

This clonotype was counted once. This chain joins TRBV20-1 and TRBJ2-7; a possible D gene is TRBD2 (5 bases). The CDR3 loop spans 14 amino acids. CDR1 is DFQATT, CDR2 SNEGSKA, per germline (reference sequence). V lost 0 bases to trimming and J lost 2 bases, with 11 bases between them. CDR3 sequence reads: CSARDHSSTYEQYF. As DNA, the CDR3 is TGCAGTGCTAGAGATCACTCTAGCACCTACGAGCAGTACTTC.